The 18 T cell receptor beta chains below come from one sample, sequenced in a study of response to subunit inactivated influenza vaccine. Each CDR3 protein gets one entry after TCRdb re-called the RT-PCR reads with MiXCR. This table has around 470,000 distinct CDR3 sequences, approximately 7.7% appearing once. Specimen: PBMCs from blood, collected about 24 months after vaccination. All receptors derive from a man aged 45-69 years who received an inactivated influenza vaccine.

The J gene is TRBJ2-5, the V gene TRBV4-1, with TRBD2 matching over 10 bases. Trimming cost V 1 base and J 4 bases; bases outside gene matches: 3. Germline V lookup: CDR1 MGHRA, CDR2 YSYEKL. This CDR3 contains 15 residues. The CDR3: CASSQGGLARETQYF. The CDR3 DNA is TGCGCCAGCAGCCAAGGGGGACTAGCGAGAGAGACCCAGTACTTC.

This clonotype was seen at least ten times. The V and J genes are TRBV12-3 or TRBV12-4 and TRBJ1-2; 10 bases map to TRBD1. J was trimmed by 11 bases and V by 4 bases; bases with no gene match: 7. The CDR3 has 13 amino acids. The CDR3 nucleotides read TGTGCCAGCAGTTCCCAGACAGGGGGCGCTTACACCTTC. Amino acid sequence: CASSSQTGGAYTF.

CDR3 sequence (DNA): TGTGCCAGCAGCGTTTATGCTGGGGCCAACGTCCTGACTTTC. It is translated as CASSVYAGANVLTF. This chain links TRBV9 with TRBJ2-6; D is unresolved. V was shortened by 2 bases and J by 2 bases, with 5 bases between the two germline ends. Germline CDR1 SGDLS, CDR2 YYNGEE. This CDR3 is 14 amino acids long.

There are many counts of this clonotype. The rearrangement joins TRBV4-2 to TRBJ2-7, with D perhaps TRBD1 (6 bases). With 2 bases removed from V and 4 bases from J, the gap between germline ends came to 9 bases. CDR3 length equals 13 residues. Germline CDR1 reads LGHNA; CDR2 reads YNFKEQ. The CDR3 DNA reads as TGTGCCAGCAGCCAAACCGACAGGTACGAGCAGTACTTC. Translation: CASSQTDRYEQYF.

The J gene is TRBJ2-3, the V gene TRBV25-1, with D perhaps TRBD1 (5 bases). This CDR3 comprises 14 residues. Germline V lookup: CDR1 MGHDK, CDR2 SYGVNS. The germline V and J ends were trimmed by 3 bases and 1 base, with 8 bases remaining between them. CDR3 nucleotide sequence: TGTGCCAGCAGTGACAGGGCCGGCACAGATACGCAGTATTTT. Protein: CASSDRAGTDTQYF. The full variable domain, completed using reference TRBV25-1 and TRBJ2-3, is EADIYQTPRYLVIGTGKKITLECSQTMGHDKMYWYQQDPGMELHLIHYSYGVNSTEKGDLSSESTVSRIRTEHFPLTLESARPSHTSQYLCASSDRAGTDTQYFGPGTRLTVL.

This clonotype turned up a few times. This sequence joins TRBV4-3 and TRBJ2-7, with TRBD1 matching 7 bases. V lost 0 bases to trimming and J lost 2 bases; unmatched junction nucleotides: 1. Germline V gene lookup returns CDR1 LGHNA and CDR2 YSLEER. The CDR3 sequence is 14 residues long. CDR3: CASSQERGPYEQYF. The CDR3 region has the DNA TGCGCCAGCAGCCAAGAAAGGGGGCCCTACGAGCAGTACTTC.

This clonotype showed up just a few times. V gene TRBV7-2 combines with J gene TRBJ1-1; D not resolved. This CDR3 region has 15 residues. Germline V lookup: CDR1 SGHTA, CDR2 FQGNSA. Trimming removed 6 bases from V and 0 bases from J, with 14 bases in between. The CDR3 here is CASSLGRTLNTEAFF. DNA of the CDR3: TGTGCCAGCAGTCTAGGGAGAACCTTGAACACTGAAGCTTTCTTT.

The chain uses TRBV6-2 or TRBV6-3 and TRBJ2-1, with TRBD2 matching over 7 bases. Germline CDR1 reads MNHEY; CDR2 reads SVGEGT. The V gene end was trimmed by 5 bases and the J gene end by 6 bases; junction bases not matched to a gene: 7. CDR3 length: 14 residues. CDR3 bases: TGTGCCAGCAGTCGGCTAGCGGTGAGCAATGAGCAGTTCTTC. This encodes CASSRLAVSNEQFF.

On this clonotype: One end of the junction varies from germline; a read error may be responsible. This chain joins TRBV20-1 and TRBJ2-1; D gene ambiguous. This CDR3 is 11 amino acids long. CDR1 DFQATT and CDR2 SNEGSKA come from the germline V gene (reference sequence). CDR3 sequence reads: CSARGYNEQFF. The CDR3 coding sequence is TGCAGTGCGAGAGGTTACAATGAGCAGTTCTTC.

In DNA, the CDR3 is TGTGCCAGCAGCTTCCCTTCGTCGGGGACAGATACGCAGTATTTT. Amino acids: CASSFPSSGTDTQYF. V is TRBV11-2 and J is TRBJ2-3; maybe TRBD2 (5 bases). The CDR3 has 15 residues. V lost 3 bases and J lost 3, with 13 bases in between. Germline CDR1 SGHAT, CDR2 FQNNGV.

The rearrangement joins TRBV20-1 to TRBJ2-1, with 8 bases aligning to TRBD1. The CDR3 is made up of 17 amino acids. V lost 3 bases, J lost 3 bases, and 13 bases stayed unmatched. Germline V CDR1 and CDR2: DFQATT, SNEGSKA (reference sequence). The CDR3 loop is CSASPPLGQGIYNEQFF. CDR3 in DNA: TGCAGTGCTAGCCCCCCGCTTGGACAGGGAATCTACAATGAGCAGTTCTTC.

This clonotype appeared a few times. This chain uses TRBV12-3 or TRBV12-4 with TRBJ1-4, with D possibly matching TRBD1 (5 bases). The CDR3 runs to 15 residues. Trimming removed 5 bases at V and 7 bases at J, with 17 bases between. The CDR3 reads CASSSTGSRGEKLFF. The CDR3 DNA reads TGTGCCAGCAGTAGCACAGGTTCCAGAGGTGAAAAACTGTTTTTT.

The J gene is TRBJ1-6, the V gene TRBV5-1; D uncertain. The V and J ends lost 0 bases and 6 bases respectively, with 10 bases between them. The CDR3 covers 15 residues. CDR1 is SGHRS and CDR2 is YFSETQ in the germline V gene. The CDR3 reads CASSLGRAINSPLHF. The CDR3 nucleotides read TGCGCCAGCAGCTTGGGTCGGGCCATTAATTCACCCCTCCACTTT.

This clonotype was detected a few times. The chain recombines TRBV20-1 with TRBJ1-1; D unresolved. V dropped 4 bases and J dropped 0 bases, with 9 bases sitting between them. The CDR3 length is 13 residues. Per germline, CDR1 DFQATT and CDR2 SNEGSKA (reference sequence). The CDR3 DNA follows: TGCAGTGCTATGTGGCAGTTGAACACTGAAGCTTTCTTT. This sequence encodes CSAMWQLNTEAFF.

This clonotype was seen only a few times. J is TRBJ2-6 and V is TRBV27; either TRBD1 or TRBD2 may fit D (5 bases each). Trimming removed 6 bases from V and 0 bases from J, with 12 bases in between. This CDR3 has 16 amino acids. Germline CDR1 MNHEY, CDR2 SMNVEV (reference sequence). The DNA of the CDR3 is TGTGCCAGCAGGAGGGGATCCCACTCTGGGGCCAACGTCCTGACTTTC. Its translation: CASRRGSHSGANVLTF.

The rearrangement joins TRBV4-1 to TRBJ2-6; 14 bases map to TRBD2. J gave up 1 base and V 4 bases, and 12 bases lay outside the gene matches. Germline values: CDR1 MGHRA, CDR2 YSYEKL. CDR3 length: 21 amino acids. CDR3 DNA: TGCGCCAGCAGCCTATACGAGGTGGGACTAGCGGGAGAGTCTGGGGCCAACGTCCTGACTTTC. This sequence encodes CASSLYEVGLAGESGANVLTF.

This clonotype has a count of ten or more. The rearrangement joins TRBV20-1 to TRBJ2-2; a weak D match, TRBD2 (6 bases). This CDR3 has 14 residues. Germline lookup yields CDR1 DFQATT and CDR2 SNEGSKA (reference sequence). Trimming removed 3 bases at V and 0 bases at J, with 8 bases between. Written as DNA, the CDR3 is TGCAGTGCTAGGGGGGGAGCGAACACCGGGGAGCTGTTTTTT. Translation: CSARGGANTGELFF.

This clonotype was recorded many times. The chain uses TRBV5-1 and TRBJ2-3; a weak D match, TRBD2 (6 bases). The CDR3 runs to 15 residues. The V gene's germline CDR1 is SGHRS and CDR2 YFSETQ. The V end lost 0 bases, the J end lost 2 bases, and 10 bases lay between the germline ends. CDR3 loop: CASSLGRGLTDTQYF. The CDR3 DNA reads TGCGCCAGCAGCTTGGGACGGGGACTCACAGATACGCAGTATTTT.